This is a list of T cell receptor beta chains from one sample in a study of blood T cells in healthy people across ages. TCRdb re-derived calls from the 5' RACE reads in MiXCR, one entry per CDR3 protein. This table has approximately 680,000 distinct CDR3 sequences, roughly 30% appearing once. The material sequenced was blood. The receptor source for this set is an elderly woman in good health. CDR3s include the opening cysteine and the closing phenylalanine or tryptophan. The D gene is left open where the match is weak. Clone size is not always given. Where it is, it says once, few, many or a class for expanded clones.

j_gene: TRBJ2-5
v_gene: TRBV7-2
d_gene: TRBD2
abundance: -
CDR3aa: CASSLKSGVIGETQYF
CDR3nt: TGTGCCAGCAGCTTAAAAAGCGGGGTTATAGGGGAGACCCAGTACTTC

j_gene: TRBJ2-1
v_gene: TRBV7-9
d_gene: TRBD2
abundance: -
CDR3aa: CASSFWGTSANEQFF
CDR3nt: TGTGCCAGCAGCTTTTGGGGGACTAGCGCCAATGAGCAGTTCTTC

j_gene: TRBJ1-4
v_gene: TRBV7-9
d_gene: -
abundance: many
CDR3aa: CASSPKRLVGATNEKLFF
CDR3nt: TGTGCCAGCAGCCCTAAGCGTCTTGTAGGAGCAACTAATGAAAAACTGTTTTTT

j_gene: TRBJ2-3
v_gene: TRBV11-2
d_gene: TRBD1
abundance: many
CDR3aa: CASSIGDREADTQYF
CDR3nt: TGTGCCAGCAGCATCGGAGACAGGGAAGCAGATACGCAGTATTTT

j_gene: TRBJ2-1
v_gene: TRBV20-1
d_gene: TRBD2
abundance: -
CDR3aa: CSARPSGSWNEQFF
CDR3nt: TGCAGTGCTAGACCTAGCGGGAGTTGGAATGAGCAGTTCTTC

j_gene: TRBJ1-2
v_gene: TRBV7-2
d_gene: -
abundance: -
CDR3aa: CASSLIQTGGYTF
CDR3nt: TGTGCCAGCAGCTTAATACAAACAGGCGGCTACACCTTC

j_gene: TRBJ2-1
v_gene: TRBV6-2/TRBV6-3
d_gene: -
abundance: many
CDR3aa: CASSRTSFEQFF
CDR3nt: TGTGCCAGCAGCCGCACTAGTTTTGAGCAGTTCTTC

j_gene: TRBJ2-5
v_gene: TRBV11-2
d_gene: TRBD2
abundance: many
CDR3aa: CASSFSGGTGGETQYF
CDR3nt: TGTGCCAGCAGCTTTAGCGGGGGGACGGGGGGTGAGACCCAGTACTTC

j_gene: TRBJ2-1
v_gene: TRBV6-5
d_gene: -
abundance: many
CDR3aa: CASFSGLDTYNEQFF
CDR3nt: TGTGCCAGCTTTTCGGGACTCGATACCTACAATGAGCAGTTCTTC

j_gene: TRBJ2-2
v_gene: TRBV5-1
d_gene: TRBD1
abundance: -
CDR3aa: CASSLENRGTGELFF
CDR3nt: TGCGCCAGCAGCTTGGAAAACAGGGGGACCGGGGAGCTGTTTTTT

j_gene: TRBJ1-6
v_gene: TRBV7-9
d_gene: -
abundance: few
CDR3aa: CASSSLGDIPFPPLHF
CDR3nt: TGTGCCAGCAGCTCCCTTGGGGACATACCTTTTCCACCCCTCCACTTT

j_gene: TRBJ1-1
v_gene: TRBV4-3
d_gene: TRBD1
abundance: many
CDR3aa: CASSQVDRPNTEAFF
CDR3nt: TGCGCCAGCAGCCAGGTGGACAGGCCGAACACTGAAGCTTTCTTT

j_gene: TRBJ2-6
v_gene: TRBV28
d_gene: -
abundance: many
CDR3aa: CASSPYKGSGANVLTF
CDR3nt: TGTGCCAGCAGCCCTTATAAGGGCTCTGGGGCCAACGTCCTGACTTTC

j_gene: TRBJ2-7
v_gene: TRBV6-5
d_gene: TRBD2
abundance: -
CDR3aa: CASSQILAGLSYEQYF
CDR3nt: TGTGCCAGCAGCCAGATCTTAGCGGGCCTGAGTTACGAGCAGTACTTC

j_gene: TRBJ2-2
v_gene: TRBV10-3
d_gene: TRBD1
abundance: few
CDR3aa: CAISRQGARNTGELFF
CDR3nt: TGTGCCATCAGTCGTCAGGGGGCGAGGAACACCGGGGAGCTGTTTTTT

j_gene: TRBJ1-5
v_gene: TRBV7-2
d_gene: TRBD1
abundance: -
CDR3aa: CASSNRQGQPQHF
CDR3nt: TGTGCCAGCAGCAACAGACAGGGGCAGCCCCAGCATTTT

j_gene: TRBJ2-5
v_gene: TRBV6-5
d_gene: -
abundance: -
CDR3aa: CPSSRTEREQYF
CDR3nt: TGTCCCAGCAGCCGAACGGAGAGGGAGCAGTACTTC

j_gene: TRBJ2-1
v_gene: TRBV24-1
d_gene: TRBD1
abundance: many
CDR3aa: CATSDLGQGSYNEQFF
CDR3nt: TGTGCCACCAGTGACCTCGGACAGGGAAGCTACAATGAGCAGTTCTTC

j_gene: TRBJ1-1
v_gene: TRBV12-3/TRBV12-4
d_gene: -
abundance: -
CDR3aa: CASSLFEGVEAFF
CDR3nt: TGTGCCAGCAGTTTATTCGAGGGCGTGGAAGCTTTCTTT

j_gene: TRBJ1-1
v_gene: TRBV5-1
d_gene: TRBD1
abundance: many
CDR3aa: CASSARQGMNTEAFF
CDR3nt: TGCGCCAGCAGCGCGCGACAGGGGATGAACACTGAAGCTTTCTTT

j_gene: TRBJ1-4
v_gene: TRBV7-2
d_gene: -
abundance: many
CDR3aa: CASSLGGAPKEKRFF
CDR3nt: TGTGCCAGCAGCTTAGGCGGGGCCCCAAAAGAAAAACGGTTTTTT

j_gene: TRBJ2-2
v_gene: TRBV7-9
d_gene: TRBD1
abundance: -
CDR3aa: CASRTGTGAGELFF
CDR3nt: TGTGCCAGCAGGACCGGGACAGGGGCCGGGGAGCTGTTTTTT

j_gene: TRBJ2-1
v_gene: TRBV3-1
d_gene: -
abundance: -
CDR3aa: CAGSPLWVGEGNGQFF
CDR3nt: TGTGCCGGCAGCCCACTATGGGTCGGAGAAGGCAATGGGCAGTTCTTC

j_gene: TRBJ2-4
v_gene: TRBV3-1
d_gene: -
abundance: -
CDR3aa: CASSQVADKNIQYF
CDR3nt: TGTGCCAGCAGCCAAGTGGCGGACAAAAACATTCAGTACTTC

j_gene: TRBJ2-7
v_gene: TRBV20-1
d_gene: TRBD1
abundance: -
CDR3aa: CSAREQGAMDEQYF
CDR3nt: TGCAGTGCTAGAGAACAGGGGGCCATGGACGAGCAGTACTTC

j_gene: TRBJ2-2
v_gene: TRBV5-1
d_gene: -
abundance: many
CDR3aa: CASRTGDLTGELFF
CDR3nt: TGCGCCAGCAGAACCGGAGATCTCACCGGGGAGCTGTTTTTT

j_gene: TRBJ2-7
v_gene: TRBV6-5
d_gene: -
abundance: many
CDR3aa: CASSGHGPPYEQYF
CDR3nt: TGTGCCAGCAGTGGCCACGGCCCACCCTACGAGCAGTACTTC

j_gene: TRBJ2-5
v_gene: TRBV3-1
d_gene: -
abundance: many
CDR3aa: CASSQAQTRETQYF
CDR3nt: TGTGCCAGCAGCCAAGCTCAGACTAGGGAGACCCAGTACTTC

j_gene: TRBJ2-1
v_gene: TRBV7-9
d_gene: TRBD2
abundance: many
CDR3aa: CASSPAGAGNEQFF
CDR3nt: TGTGCCAGCAGCCCAGCGGGGGCGGGGAATGAGCAGTTCTTC

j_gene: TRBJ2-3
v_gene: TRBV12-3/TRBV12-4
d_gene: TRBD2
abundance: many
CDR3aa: CASSVSGGSSDTQYF
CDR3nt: TGTGCCAGCAGTGTTAGCGGGGGCAGTTCCGATACGCAGTATTTT

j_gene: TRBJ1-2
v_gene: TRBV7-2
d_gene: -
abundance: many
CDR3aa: CASSLLGGDGYTF
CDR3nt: TGTGCCAGCAGCTTACTAGGGGGAGATGGCTACACCTTC

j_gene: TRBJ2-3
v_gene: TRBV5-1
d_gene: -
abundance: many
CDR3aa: CASSFSGAVTDTQYF
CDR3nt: TGCGCCAGCAGCTTCTCGGGGGCTGTCACAGATACGCAGTATTTT

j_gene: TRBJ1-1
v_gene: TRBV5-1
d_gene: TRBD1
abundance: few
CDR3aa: CASSTDRATEAFF
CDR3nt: TGCGCCAGCAGCACGGACAGGGCCACTGAAGCTTTCTTT

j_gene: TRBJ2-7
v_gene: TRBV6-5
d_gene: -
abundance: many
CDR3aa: CASGGAPNREQYF
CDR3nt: TGTGCCAGCGGGGGGGCCCCAAATCGAGAGCAGTACTTC

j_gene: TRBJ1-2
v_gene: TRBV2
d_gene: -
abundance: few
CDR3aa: CASRGEGSNYGYTF
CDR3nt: TGTGCCAGCAGGGGCGAGGGGAGCAACTATGGCTACACCTTC

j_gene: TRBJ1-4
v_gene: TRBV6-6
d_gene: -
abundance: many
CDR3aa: CASSYTNEKLFF
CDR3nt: TGTGCCAGCAGTTACACGAATGAAAAACTGTTTTTT

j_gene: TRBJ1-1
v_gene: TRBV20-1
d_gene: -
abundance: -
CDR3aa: CSAKRVTEAFF
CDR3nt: TGCAGTGCAAAGCGGGTCACTGAAGCTTTCTTT

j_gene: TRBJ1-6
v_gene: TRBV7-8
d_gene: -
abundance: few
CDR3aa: CASSLGAQDSPLHF
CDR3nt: TGTGCCAGCAGTCTCGGGGCCCAGGATTCACCCCTCCACTTT

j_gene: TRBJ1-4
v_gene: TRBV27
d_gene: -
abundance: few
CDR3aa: CASSSSPQGTTNEKLFF
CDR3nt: TGTGCCAGCAGTTCTTCCCCCCAGGGGACAACTAATGAAAAACTGTTTTTT

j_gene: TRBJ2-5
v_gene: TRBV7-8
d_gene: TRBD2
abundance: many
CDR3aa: CASSPSMGGVGETQYF
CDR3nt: TGTGCCAGCAGCCCATCGATGGGAGGGGTGGGAGAGACCCAGTACTTC

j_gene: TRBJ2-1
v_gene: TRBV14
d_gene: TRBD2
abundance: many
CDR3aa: CASSQLLAFVYNEQFF
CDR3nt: TGTGCCAGCAGCCAGTTACTAGCGTTCGTCTACAATGAGCAGTTCTTC

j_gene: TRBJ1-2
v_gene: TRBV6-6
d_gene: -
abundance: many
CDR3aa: CASSSGGDRNYGYTF
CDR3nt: TGTGCCAGCAGTTCCGGGGGGGACCGAAACTATGGCTACACCTTC

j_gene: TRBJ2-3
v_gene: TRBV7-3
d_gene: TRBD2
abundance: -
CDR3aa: CASSLNQLAGGRTDAQYF
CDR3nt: TGTGCCAGCAGCTTAAACCAACTAGCGGGGGGCCGCACAGATGCGCAGTATTTT

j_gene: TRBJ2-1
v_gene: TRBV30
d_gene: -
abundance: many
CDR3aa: CAWRMGLTGGSYNEQFF
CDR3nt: TGTGCCTGGAGGATGGGACTAACAGGGGGGTCTTACAATGAGCAGTTCTTC

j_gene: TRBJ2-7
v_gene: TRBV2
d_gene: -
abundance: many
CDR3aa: CASGTAWGLTYEQYF
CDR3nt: TGTGCCAGCGGGACGGCTTGGGGATTAACCTACGAGCAGTACTTC

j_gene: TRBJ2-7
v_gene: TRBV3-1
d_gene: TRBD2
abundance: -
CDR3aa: CASSQVASGGEQYF
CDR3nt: TGTGCCAGCAGCCAAGTAGCTAGCGGGGGTGAGCAGTACTTC

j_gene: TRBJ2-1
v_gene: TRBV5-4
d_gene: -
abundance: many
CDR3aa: CASSFSRSSYNEQFF
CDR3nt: TGTGCCAGCAGCTTTTCGAGGAGCTCCTACAATGAGCAGTTCTTC

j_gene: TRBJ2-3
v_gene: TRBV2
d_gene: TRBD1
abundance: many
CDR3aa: CASSVQGAITDTQYF
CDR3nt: TGTGCCAGCAGTGTCCAGGGGGCCATCACAGATACGCAGTATTTT

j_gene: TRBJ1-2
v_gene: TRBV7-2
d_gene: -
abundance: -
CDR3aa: CASSLNPPENYGYTF
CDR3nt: TGTGCCAGCAGCTTGAATCCTCCAGAGAACTATGGCTACACCTTC

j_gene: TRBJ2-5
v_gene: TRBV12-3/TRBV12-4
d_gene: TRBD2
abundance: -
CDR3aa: CASSLLAGGTQGTQYF
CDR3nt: TGTGCCAGCAGTTTACTAGCGGGGGGGACGCAAGGGACCCAGTACTTC

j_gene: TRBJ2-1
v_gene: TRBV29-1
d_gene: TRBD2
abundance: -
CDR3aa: CSYLNFGASGNEQFF
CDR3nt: TGCAGCTACTTAAATTTTGGGGCTAGCGGGAATGAGCAGTTCTTC

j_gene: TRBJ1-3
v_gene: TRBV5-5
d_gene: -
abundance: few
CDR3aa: CASSRGAGNTIYF
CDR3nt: TGTGCCAGCAGCCGGGGGGCTGGAAACACCATATATTTT

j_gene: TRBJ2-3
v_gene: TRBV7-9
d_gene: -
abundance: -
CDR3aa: CASSLALVNVDTQYF
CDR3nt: TGTGCCAGCAGCTTAGCATTGGTGAACGTAGATACGCAGTATTTT

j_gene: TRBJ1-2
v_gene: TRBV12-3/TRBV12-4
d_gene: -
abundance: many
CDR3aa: CASSLIRNYGYTF
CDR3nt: TGTGCCAGCAGTTTGATACGTAACTATGGCTACACCTTC

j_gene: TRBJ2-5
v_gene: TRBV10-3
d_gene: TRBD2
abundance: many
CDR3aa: CAISPGLEETQYF
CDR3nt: TGTGCCATCAGCCCTGGACTAGAGGAGACCCAGTACTTC

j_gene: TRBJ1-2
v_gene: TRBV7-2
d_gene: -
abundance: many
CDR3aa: CASSLGAHYGYTF
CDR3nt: TGTGCCAGCAGCTTAGGGGCTCACTATGGCTACACCTTC

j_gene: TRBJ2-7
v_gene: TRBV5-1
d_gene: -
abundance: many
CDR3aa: CASSPDSLSSYEQYF
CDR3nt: TGCGCCAGCAGCCCGGACAGTCTGAGCTCCTACGAGCAGTACTTC

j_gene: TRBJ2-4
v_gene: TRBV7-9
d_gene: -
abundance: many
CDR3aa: CASSLGLGVKNIQYF
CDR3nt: TGTGCCAGCAGCCTGGGACTCGGCGTTAAAAACATTCAGTACTTC

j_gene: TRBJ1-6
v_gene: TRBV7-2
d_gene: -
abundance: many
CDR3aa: CASSAPDRAVRNSPLHF
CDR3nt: TGTGCCAGCAGCGCCCCGGATCGGGCGGTGAGAAATTCACCCCTCCACTTT